This TCR beta chain derives from a study of shared clonotypes between healthy human individuals. TCRdb's table, derived via immunoSEQ multiplex PCR, lists solely in-frame clones and lacks some. The sample contains 450,000 to 500,000 clones, less than 80% of which appear only once. This clone was counted many times. V dropped 5 bases and J dropped 2; count of bases not matched to a gene: 7. Looked up from germline, CDR1 is MDHEN and CDR2 is SYDVKM. This CDR3 is 15 amino acids long. The sequence came from a woman aged 35 to 49 in good health. Some clones in this sample may be carry-over from other donors' samples. The sample consisted of PBMCs. This chain uses TRBV28 with TRBJ2-7; 9 bases are a match to TRBD2. The CDR3 DNA reads as TGTGCCAGCAGTCCTAGCGGGATGAGCCCCTACGAGCAGTACTTC. Protein: CASSPSGMSPYEQYF.